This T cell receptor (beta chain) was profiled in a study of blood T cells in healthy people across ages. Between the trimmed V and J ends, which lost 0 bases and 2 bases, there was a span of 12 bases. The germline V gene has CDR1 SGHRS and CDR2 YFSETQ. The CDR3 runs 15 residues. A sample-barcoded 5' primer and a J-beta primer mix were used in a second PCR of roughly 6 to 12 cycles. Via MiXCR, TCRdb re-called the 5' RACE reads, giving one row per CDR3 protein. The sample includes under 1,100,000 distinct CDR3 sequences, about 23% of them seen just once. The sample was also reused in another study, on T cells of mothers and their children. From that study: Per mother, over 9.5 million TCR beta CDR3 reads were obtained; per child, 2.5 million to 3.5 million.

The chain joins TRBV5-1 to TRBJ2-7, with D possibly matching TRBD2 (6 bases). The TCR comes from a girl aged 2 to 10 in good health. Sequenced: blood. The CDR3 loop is CASSLVSGLPYEQYF. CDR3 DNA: TGCGCCAGCAGCTTGGTTTCGGGACTTCCCTACGAGCAGTACTTC.